What follows are 24 T cell receptor beta chains derived from one specimen sequenced in a study of control samples from healthy donors and cancer patients. Assay: immunoSEQ multiplex PCR; the TCRdb copy retains only in-frame clones and omits some. The sample has about 75,000 clones, roughly 84% seen once. The sample was blood. The source is a man aged 45-65 years in good health.

The gene calls are TRBV7-8 and TRBJ1-2, with D tentatively TRBD1 (5 bases). The CDR3 is 16 amino acids. Trimming cost V 1 base and J 4 bases, with 16 bases left between them. Germline CDR1 and CDR2: SGHVS and FQNEAQ. The CDR3 protein is CASSLDTGGPTYGYTF. CDR3 coding DNA: TGTGCCAGCAGCTTAGATACTGGGGGTCCAACCTATGGCTACACCTTC.

V and J are TRBV2 and TRBJ2-1; tentatively, D is TRBD1 or TRBD2 (5 bases each). The CDR3 runs to 14 residues. The germline V gene encodes CDR1 SNHLY and CDR2 FYNNEI. V was shortened by 8 bases and J by 1 base, with 12 bases between the two germline ends. CDR3 loop: CASGWGWSYNEQFF. The CDR3 coding sequence is TGTGCCAGCGGATGGGGGTGGTCCTACAATGAGCAGTTCTTC.

This sequence joins TRBV12-3 or TRBV12-4 and TRBJ1-1; D is ambiguous. The CDR3 contains 13 residues. V lost 6 bases, J lost 1 base, and 9 bases lay in between. This chain's CDR3 is CASRSSENTEAFF. DNA for the CDR3: TGTGCCAGCAGAAGCTCCGAGAACACTGAAGCTTTCTTT.

The chain carries TRBV7-9 and TRBJ1-4; D gene ambiguous. V was cut by 3 bases and J by 0 bases, with 8 bases left in between. CDR1 is SEHNR, CDR2 FQNEAQ, per germline (reference sequence). The CDR3 runs to 15 residues. The CDR3 here is CASSLGLTTNEKLFF. CDR3 nucleotides: TGTGCCAGCAGCTTGGGTTTGACAACTAATGAAAAACTGTTTTTT.

V is TRBV9 and J is TRBJ1-1; no reliable D call. Germline lookup yields CDR1 SGDLS and CDR2 YYNGEE. The CDR3 contains 14 residues. V dropped 2 bases and J dropped 0 bases, with 8 bases sitting between them. The chain's CDR3 is CASSVGHLNTEAFF. In DNA form, the CDR3 reads TGTGCCAGCAGCGTTGGCCACCTGAACACTGAAGCTTTCTTT.

The V gene is TRBV6-5, the J gene TRBJ1-2, with D tentatively TRBD1 (5 bases). Trimming removed 0 bases from V and 5 bases from J, with 7 bases in between. Germline CDR1 and CDR2: MNHEY and SVGAGI. This CDR3 is 13 amino acids long. The CDR3 region has the DNA TGTGCCAGCAGTTACTCGAGGGGTTATGGCTACACCTTC. As protein: CASSYSRGYGYTF.

The genes are TRBV18 and TRBJ1-5, with 9 nucleotides matching TRBD1. Germline CDR1 KGHSH, CDR2 LQKENI. The J segment lost 4 bases and the V segment lost 3 bases, leaving 4 bases of the junction unmatched. The CDR3 spans 15 residues. DNA of the CDR3: TGTGCCAGCTCACCGACAGGGGGGGGTAATCAGCCCCAGCATTTT. This sequence encodes CASSPTGGGNQPQHF.

V is TRBV19 and J is TRBJ1-5; D is perhaps TRBD1 (6 bases). The CDR3 contains 15 residues. The germline V gene encodes CDR1 LNHDA and CDR2 SQIVND (reference sequence). V shed 3 bases and J shed 1 base, with 10 bases lying between them. The CDR3, as DNA: TGTGCCAGTAGTATTGCGAGGGGGAGCAATCAGCCCCAGCATTTT. Its protein product is CASSIARGSNQPQHF.

This clone was seen only once. The chain joins TRBV4-1 to TRBJ2-7; 7 bases fit TRBD2. The germline V gene has CDR1 MGHRA and CDR2 YSYEKL. Trimming at V came to 0 bases and at J to 0 bases, leaving 8 bases not matched to a gene. The length of the CDR3 is 17 residues. CDR3 sequence: CASSQDEASGSSYEQYF. DNA of the CDR3: TGCGCCAGCAGCCAAGATGAAGCTAGCGGCAGCTCCTACGAGCAGTACTTC.

This clone was seen more than once but under ten times. V usage is TRBV3-1 (or the pseudogene TRBV3-2) and J usage is TRBJ2-6, with D hard to call. Germline V lookup: CDR1 LGHDT, CDR2 YNNKEL (reference sequence). V dropped 4 bases and J dropped 0 bases, with 7 bases sitting between them. The CDR3 has 15 residues. The CDR3 sequence: CASSLKASGANVLTF. The CDR3 nucleotides are TGTGCCAGCAGCCTTAAAGCCTCTGGGGCCAACGTCCTGACTTTC.

V gene TRBV7-2 combines with J gene TRBJ1-4; 7 nucleotides align to TRBD1. Trimming cost V 5 bases and J 0 bases; bases outside gene matches: 3. Germline CDR1 and CDR2: SGHTA and FQGNSA. This CDR3 contains 15 residues. The CDR3 is CASSRDSATNEKLFF. In nucleotides, the CDR3 is TGTGCCAGCAGCCGGGACAGTGCAACTAATGAAAAACTGTTTTTT.

V is TRBV3-1 (or the pseudogene TRBV3-2) and J is TRBJ1-5, with 9 bases identical to TRBD1. Germline V gives CDR1 LGHDT, CDR2 YNNKEL (reference sequence). Trimming removed 1 base from V and 5 bases from J; junction bases left unmatched: 18. This CDR3 is 20 amino acids long. CDR3 DNA: TGTGCCAGCAGCCAAGGGCTCCGTGGACAGGGGAGATTAAAGGATCAGCCCCAGCATTTT. Its translation: CASSQGLRGQGRLKDQPQHF.

The chain uses TRBV6-5 and TRBJ2-7; D unresolved. Trimming pared 0 bases from V and 5 bases from J, leaving 14 bases between. CDR1 is MNHEY and CDR2 is SVGAGI in the germline V gene. There are 15 residues in the CDR3. The CDR3 loop is CASSYSAQVRNEQYF. The CDR3 DNA sequence: TGTGCCAGCAGTTACTCGGCCCAGGTACGGAACGAGCAGTACTTC.

The chain employs TRBV28 and TRBJ2-2; no clear D. V was trimmed by 2 bases and J by 9 bases, leaving 7 bases between them. The CDR3 contains 12 residues. Germline lookup yields CDR1 MDHEN and CDR2 SYDVKM. CDR3: CASSLRSRELFF. Here the CDR3 DNA reads TGTGCCAGCAGTTTACGGAGCCGGGAGCTGTTTTTT.

J is TRBJ2-7 and V is TRBV6-1, with D perhaps TRBD1 (6 bases). Germline CDR1 is MNHNS and CDR2 is SASEGT. V gave up 3 bases and J gave up 4 bases, with 7 bases separating them. The CDR3 loop spans 12 amino acids. The chain's CDR3 is CASSDTGYEQYF. The CDR3 DNA reads as TGTGCCAGCAGTGACACAGGGTACGAGCAGTACTTC.

This chain uses TRBV6-5 with TRBJ1-2; perhaps TRBD1 as D (5 bases). The germline V gene encodes CDR1 MNHEY and CDR2 SVGAGI. The CDR3 is 13 amino acids. The ends were cut back, 6 bases at V and 3 bases at J, with 11 bases in the middle. CDR3 region: CASRAREHYGYTF. CDR3 nucleotides: TGTGCCAGCAGAGCCAGGGAGCACTATGGCTACACCTTC.

J is TRBJ2-1 and V is TRBV7-2; the D gene could be TRBD1 or TRBD2 (5 bases each). This CDR3 contains 18 residues. Germline values: CDR1 SGHTA, CDR2 FQGNSA. Trimming took 1 base from V and 0 from J, leaving 16 bases between them. The DNA of the CDR3 is TGTGCCAGCAGCTTAGGGCCCCCGGGGACGAGCTCCTACAATGAGCAGTTCTTC. It specifies CASSLGPPGTSSYNEQFF. Filled out from reference TRBV7-2 and TRBJ2-1, the complete variable domain reads GAGVSQSPSNKVTEKGKDVELRCDPISGHTALYWYRQSLGQGLEFLIYFQGNSAPDKSGLPSDRFSAERTGGSVSTLTIQRTQQEDSAVYLCASSLGPPGTSSYNEQFFGPGTRLTVL.

The chain combines TRBV12-5 with TRBJ2-7; D remains unclear. V lost 4 bases and J 2 bases, leaving 12 bases between the germline ends. Germline V gene data show CDR1 as LGHNT and CDR2 as FRNRAP. This CDR3 contains 14 residues. CDR3 region: CASGSAAAPYEQYF. The CDR3 coding sequence is TGTGCTAGTGGTTCCGCGGCAGCTCCCTACGAGCAGTACTTC.

In DNA, the CDR3 is TGCGCCAGCAGCCCCCGGGAGGTGGGAGATACGCAGTATTTT. It encodes CASSPREVGDTQYF. This chain connects TRBV4-3 to TRBJ2-3; TRBD2 matches 7 bases. CDR1 is LGHNA and CDR2 is YSLEER in the germline V gene. This CDR3 is 14 amino acids long. Losses at the gene ends were 4 bases for V and 5 bases for J; bases not matched to a gene: 6.

This clone was detected only a few times. The rearrangement joins TRBV19 to TRBJ2-3, with TRBD2 identical over 10 bases. Germline V gene data show CDR1 as LNHDA and CDR2 as SQIVND (reference sequence). V lost 1 base, J lost 2 bases, and 6 bases stayed unmatched. The CDR3 loop spans 17 amino acids. CDR3 amino acids: CASSIGASGRVTDTQYF. The CDR3 coding sequence is TGTGCCAGTAGTATAGGGGCTAGCGGGAGAGTCACAGATACGCAGTATTTT. Complete variable domain (other parts from reference TRBV19 and TRBJ2-3): DGGITQSPKYLFRKEGQNVTLSCEQNLNHDAMYWYRQDPGQGLRLIYYSQIVNDFQKGDIAEGYSVSREKKESFPLTVTSAQKNPTAFYLCASSIGASGRVTDTQYFGPGTRLTVL.

The chain combines TRBV7-9 with TRBJ2-7, with 9 nucleotides matching TRBD1. The CDR3 totals 18 residues. Germline CDR1 reads SEHNR; CDR2 reads FQNEAQ (reference sequence). Trimming took 5 bases from V and 4 from J; bases not matched to a gene: 18. The CDR3 region has the DNA TGTGCCAGCAGCCCACCCCACCCTACAGGGGGCAGAGTGTACGAGCAGTACTTC. It codes for CASSPPHPTGGRVYEQYF.

This clone was found a few times. The chain recombines TRBV6-4 with TRBJ2-3; TRBD2 might be the D (5 bases). The CDR3 sequence is 15 residues long. Germline-derived CDR1 and CDR2 are MRHNA and SNTAGT. Between the trimmed V and J ends, which lost 0 bases and 1 base, there was a span of 8 bases. This CDR3 is CASSDSPGGTDTQYF. CDR3 nucleotide sequence: TGTGCCAGCAGTGACTCTCCCGGGGGCACAGATACGCAGTATTTT.

This chain joins TRBV24-1 and TRBJ2-3, with unresolved D. CDR1 and CDR2 (germline): KGHDR, SFDVKD. The V and J ends lost 8 bases and 6 bases respectively, with 14 bases between them. The CDR3 covers 13 residues. The CDR3 region is CATTAPFKDTQYF. In DNA form, the CDR3 reads TGTGCCACCACCGCCCCCTTTAAGGATACGCAGTATTTT.

The rearrangement links TRBV6-6 to TRBJ2-3; unclear D gene. CDR3 length: 12 amino acids. Germline-derived CDR1 and CDR2 are MNHNY and SVGAGI (reference sequence). V was shortened by 4 bases and J by 5 bases, with 7 bases between the two germline ends. CDR3 in DNA: TGTGCCAGCAGTTCCTGGGGAGATACGCAGTATTTT. Translating gives CASSSWGDTQYF.